The clone carrying this TCR beta chain occurred a few times. The target antigen is unknown. The data belong to a study of CD8 T cells in Susac syndrome. Regarding the study as a whole: The study conceded that relatively few individuals underwent its TCR sequencing and HLA analysis.

Sequencing targeted TCR beta in T cells from blood (CD8+ and CD4+). The multiple sclerosis controls, all treatment-naive patients, had relapsing-remitting disease that was stable or active. Random hexamers were used to reverse transcribe the RNA input (about 0.5 to 1 ug). immunoSEQ multiplex PCR amplified TCR beta CDR3 across 54 Vbeta, 13 Jbeta. Using its own MiXCR run on the immunoSEQ multiplex PCR reads, TCRdb lists one record per CDR3 protein. Among some 260,000 distinct CDR3 sequences listed, 85% were seen once. CDR1 and CDR2 from the germline V gene are DFQATT and SNEGSKA (reference sequence). The CDR3 runs to 16 residues. Trimming removed 0 bases from V and 2 bases from J, with 11 bases in between.

Material for sequencing was CD8+ T cells from PBMCs. This clonotype was obtained from a human donor with multiple sclerosis. The chain uses TRBV20-1 and TRBJ1-6; no clear D. CDR3 DNA: TGCAGTGCTAGAGATCTTGGAGTCACCTATAATTCACCCCTCCACTTT. This translates into CSARDLGVTYNSPLHF.